These 29 T cell receptor beta chains originate from one sample sequenced in a study of CD8+CD57+ T cells in acquired aplastic anemia. Investigators profiled TCR beta VDJ and CDR3 from genomic DNA template. TCRdb processed the reads anew with MiXCR; each CDR3 protein has one entry. The sample holds tens of thousands of distinct CDR3 sequences; less than 65% are singletons and the top ten take 2% to 2.5%. Sequencing was performed on sorted CD4+, CD8+, or CD8+CD57+ T cells (not recorded which) from PBMCs. The receptor source for this set is a human donor in good health, serving as a control.

The chain carries TRBV29-1 and TRBJ2-5; maybe TRBD2 (5 bases). Trimming removed 3 bases at V and 4 bases at J, with 15 bases between. CDR1 is SQVTM, CDR2 ANQGSEA, per germline. The CDR3 extends over 14 amino acids. For the CDR3, the DNA is TGCAGCGTTGATCACGGGGTACGCGGAGAGACCCAGTACTTC. This gives the protein CSVDHGVRGETQYF.

The gene calls are TRBV19 and TRBJ1-5; 7 bases map to TRBD1. The CDR3 is 14 amino acids. Germline values: CDR1 LNHDA, CDR2 SQIVND (reference sequence). V shed 7 bases and J 9 bases; nucleotides not matched to a gene: 12. CDR3 sequence (DNA): TGTGCCAGTACCCCGGTGGAGGGGGCATGGCCCCAGCATTTT. Amino acids: CASTPVEGAWPQHF.

This clonotype was seen a few times. J is TRBJ1-1 and V is TRBV6-1, with a possible D match to TRBD1 (5 bases). Trimming stripped 6 bases from V and 4 bases from J, with 15 bases between. In germline, CDR1 is MNHNS, CDR2 SASEGT. The CDR3 loop spans 14 amino acids. The CDR3 spells CASSLGRLGTEAFF. The CDR3 region has the DNA TGTGCCAGCAGCTTGGGACGCCTTGGCACTGAAGCTTTCTTT.

J is TRBJ1-1 and V is TRBV24-1; 9 bases are shared with TRBD1. CDR3 length: 18 residues. Germline V gene data show CDR1 as KGHDR and CDR2 as SFDVKD. Losses at the gene ends were 7 bases for V and 3 bases for J; bases not matched to a gene: 17. As DNA, the CDR3 is TGTGCCACCAGGGACAGGGGAAGCTCTGGAACAACGGACACTGAAGCTTTCTTT. Translation gives CATRDRGSSGTTDTEAFF.

The V call is TRBV19, the J call TRBJ2-6, with TRBD2 matching 7 bases. V lost 1 base, J lost 0 bases, and 9 bases stayed unmatched. The CDR3 sequence is 19 residues long. Germline-derived CDR1 and CDR2 are LNHDA and SQIVND (reference sequence). CDR3 amino acids: CASSIAGEGRASGANVLTF. The CDR3, as DNA: TGTGCCAGTAGTATAGCTGGGGAGGGAAGAGCCTCTGGGGCCAACGTCCTGACTTTC.

The chain combines TRBV7-3 with TRBJ2-1; TRBD2 aligns across 11 bases. The CDR3 consists of 17 residues. J was trimmed by 1 base and V by 0 bases; bases with no gene match: 2. Germline loops: CDR1 SGHTA, CDR2 FQGTGA. In DNA, the CDR3 is TGTGCCAGCAGCTTAACGACTAGCGGGATTTCCTACAATGAGCAGTTCTTC. It encodes CASSLTTSGISYNEQFF.

This clonotype has a count of ten or more. The chain uses TRBV5-1 and TRBJ2-7; perhaps TRBD2 as D (5 bases). This CDR3 comprises 11 residues. V was cut by 6 bases and J by 2 bases, with 6 bases left in between. Germline-derived CDR1 and CDR2 are SGHRS and YFSETQ. The CDR3 loop reads CASTGAYEQYF. CDR3 coding DNA: TGCGCCAGCACCGGGGCCTACGAGCAGTACTTC.

Ten or more counts support this clonotype. This chain connects TRBV20-1 to TRBJ1-5; 7 bases align to TRBD1. The length of the CDR3 is 14 residues. Germline values: CDR1 DFQATT, CDR2 SNEGSKA (reference sequence). J lost 3 bases, V lost 6 bases, and 8 bases had no gene match. The CDR3 nucleotides read TGCAGTGCAAAAACCGGGACAGACAATCAGCCCCAGCATTTT. As protein: CSAKTGTDNQPQHF.

The V call is TRBV7-3, the J call TRBJ1-2, with 8 bases fitting TRBD1. With V trimmed by 9 bases and J by 2 bases, 11 bases remained unmatched. Germline loops: CDR1 SGHTA, CDR2 FQGTGA. The CDR3 consists of 15 residues. For the CDR3, the DNA is TGTGCCAGTAGTAGAGGACAGGGACAAAACTATGGCTACACCTTC. Its translation is CASSRGQGQNYGYTF. The complete variable domain, with remaining parts taken from reference TRBV7-3 and TRBJ1-2, reads GAGVSQTPSNKVTEKGKYVELRCDPISGHTALYWYRQSLGQGPEFLIYFQGTGAADDSGLPNDRFFAVRPEGSVSTLKIQRTERGDSAVYLCASSRGQGQNYGYTFGSGTRLTVV.

This chain uses TRBV20-1 with TRBJ1-4; 8 bases map to TRBD1. CDR1 is DFQATT, CDR2 SNEGSKA, per germline (reference sequence). The CDR3 spans 16 residues. J lost 0 bases, V lost 6 bases, and 9 bases had no gene match. Written as DNA, the CDR3 is TGCAGTGCCACGGACAGGGCCGCCGCAACTAATGAAAAACTGTTTTTT. As protein: CSATDRAAATNEKLFF.

The V gene is TRBV4-3, the J gene TRBJ2-1, with 7 positions matching TRBD1. The CDR3 sequence is 15 residues long. Germline V gene sequence: CDR1 LGHNA, CDR2 YSLEER. With V trimmed by 1 base and J by 0 bases, 0 bases remained unmatched. In DNA form, the CDR3 reads TGCGCCAGCAGCCAAGGACAGGGCTCCTACAATGAGCAGTTCTTC. It is translated as CASSQGQGSYNEQFF.

This rearrangement joins TRBV19 to TRBJ1-2, with 8 positions matching TRBD1. Trimming at V came to 6 bases and at J to 4 bases, leaving 7 bases not matched to a gene. Germline values: CDR1 LNHDA, CDR2 SQIVND (reference sequence). This CDR3 is 14 amino acids long. The CDR3 DNA follows: TGTGCCAGTAGAGGGGGACAGGCCTTCTATGGCTACACCTTC. This sequence encodes CASRGGQAFYGYTF.

This clonotype appeared once. The gene calls are TRBV20-1 and TRBJ1-5; TRBD1 matches 7 bases. V dropped 5 bases and J dropped 1; count of bases not matched to a gene: 8. CDR3 size: 15 residues. Per the germline V gene, CDR1 is DFQATT and CDR2 is SNEGSKA (reference sequence). CDR3 region: CSAWGKGASNQPQHF. The CDR3, as DNA: TGCAGTGCTTGGGGAAAGGGGGCGAGCAATCAGCCCCAGCATTTT.

The chain combines TRBV7-2 with TRBJ2-7; no reliable D call. The CDR3 has 12 residues. Per germline, CDR1 SGHTA and CDR2 FQGNSA. V shed 3 bases and J shed 5 bases, with 8 bases lying between them. The CDR3, as DNA: TGTGCCAGCAGCTTCCACAGCCACGAGCAGTACTTC. Protein product: CASSFHSHEQYF.

The V gene is TRBV2, the J gene TRBJ2-2; 8 bases map to TRBD2. V dropped 3 bases and J dropped 3; count of bases not matched to a gene: 6. Germline V gene data show CDR1 as SNHLY and CDR2 as FYNNEI. CDR3 length equals 16 residues. CDR3: CASSDRGAGDTGELFF. As DNA, the CDR3 is TGTGCCAGCAGTGACAGGGGAGCGGGAGACACCGGGGAGCTGTTTTTT.

The rearrangement uses TRBV29-1 and TRBJ2-7, with 11 bases fitting TRBD2. Germline CDR1 SQVTM, CDR2 ANQGSEA. With 5 bases clipped from V and 4 bases from J, the junction kept 1 base outside the gene matches. The CDR3 sequence is 12 residues long. The CDR3 sequence: CSVRLAGYEQYF. The CDR3 DNA sequence: TGCAGCGTTCGACTAGCGGGGTACGAGCAGTACTTC.

CDR3 protein: CASSGAGQPQHF. The CDR3 bases are TGTGCCAGCAGTGGAGCGGGACAGCCCCAGCATTTT. The rearrangement joins TRBV2 to TRBJ1-5; D call uncertain. The CDR3 length is 12 residues. Trimming removed 4 bases at V and 7 bases at J, with 8 bases between. The germline V gene encodes CDR1 SNHLY and CDR2 FYNNEI.

In this sample, this clonotype is medium-sized. This rearrangement joins TRBV7-9 to TRBJ1-2; D uncertain. Germline loops: CDR1 SEHNR, CDR2 FQNEAQ (reference sequence). The CDR3 length is 11 residues. The ends were cut back, 2 bases at V and 11 bases at J, with 9 bases in the middle. The CDR3 DNA reads TGTGCCAGCAGCTTACGCAGTTTGTACACCTTC. Encoded protein: CASSLRSLYTF.

This rearrangement joins TRBV24-1 to TRBJ2-7; no firm D call. V lost 5 bases to trimming and J lost 2 bases, with 12 bases between them. CDR1 is KGHDR, CDR2 SFDVKD, per germline. The CDR3 runs 14 residues. CDR3 protein: CATSASGRAYEQYF. CDR3 bases: TGTGCCACCAGTGCTAGTGGTCGGGCCTACGAGCAGTACTTC.

The rearrangement links TRBV15 to TRBJ2-3; D is undetermined. CDR1 and CDR2 (germline): LNHNV, YYDKDF (reference sequence). Trimming pared 6 bases from V and 1 base from J, leaving 8 bases between. CDR3 length: 13 residues. CDR3 region: CATRGFGTDTQYF. The CDR3 DNA follows: TGTGCCACCAGGGGATTCGGCACAGATACGCAGTATTTT. The variable domain in full, with the rest retrieved from reference TRBV15 and TRBJ2-3, is DAMVIQNPRYQVTQFGKPVTLSCSQTLNHNVMYWYQQKSSQAPKLLFHYYDKDFNNEADTPDNFQSRRPNTSFCFLDIRSPGLGDTAMYLCATRGFGTDTQYFGPGTRLTVL.

The V and J genes are TRBV7-2 and TRBJ1-5, with unresolved D. There are 13 residues in the CDR3. Germline assignment: CDR1 SGHTA and CDR2 FQGNSA. V dropped 1 base and J dropped 7 bases, with 8 bases sitting between them. DNA for the CDR3: TGTGCCAGCAGCTTAGGCGGGTTGCAGCCCCAGCATTTT. Encoded protein: CASSLGGLQPQHF. Complete variable domain (other parts from reference TRBV7-2 and TRBJ1-5): GAGVSQSPSNKVTEKGKDVELRCDPISGHTALYWYRQSLGQGLEFLIYFQGNSAPDKSGLPSDRFSAERTGGSVSTLTIQRTQQEDSAVYLCASSLGGLQPQHFGDGTRLSIL.

V and J are TRBV19 and TRBJ2-1; either TRBD1 or TRBD2 may fit D (5 bases each). From germline, CDR1 is LNHDA and CDR2 SQIVND (reference sequence). Trimming pared 9 bases from V and 6 bases from J, leaving 15 bases between. This CDR3 is built from 13 residues. CDR3 residues: CASNRARGNEQFF. CDR3 sequence (DNA): TGTGCCAGCAATCGGGCGAGGGGCAATGAGCAGTTCTTC.

There are many counts of this clonotype. This sequence joins TRBV6-5 and TRBJ1-2; no clear D gene. Trimming cost V 2 bases and J 3 bases, with 10 bases left between them. CDR3 size: 14 residues. Germline V CDR1 and CDR2: MNHEY, SVGAGI. CDR3 nucleotide sequence: TGTGCCAGCAGTTACCGAGAAAGGGACTATGGCTACACCTTC. Translated: CASSYRERDYGYTF.

The V and J genes are TRBV25-1 and TRBJ2-1; 11 bases align to TRBD2. The CDR3 has 14 amino acids. Trimming cost V 11 bases and J 2 bases; bases outside gene matches: 5. Germline values: CDR1 MGHDK, CDR2 SYGVNS. DNA of the CDR3: TGTGCCTACACTAGCGGGAGAGCCTACAATGAGCAGTTCTTC. This translates into CAYTSGRAYNEQFF.

The table lists this clonotype with many counts. The chain recombines TRBV4-1 with TRBJ1-1, with 7 bases fitting TRBD1. The CDR3 sequence is 14 residues long. Unmatched junction bases numbered 2, after V lost 3 bases and J lost 1 base. Looked up from germline, CDR1 is MGHRA and CDR2 is YSYEKL. CDR3 coding DNA: TGCGCCAGCAGCCACAACAGGGGGAACACTGAAGCTTTCTTT. Encoded protein: CASSHNRGNTEAFF.

The chain employs TRBV7-2 and TRBJ2-7; possibly TRBD1 for D (6 bases). The CDR3 is 12 residues long. Trimming took 3 bases from V and 5 from J, leaving 8 bases between them. CDR1 is SGHTA and CDR2 is FQGNSA in the germline V gene. The CDR3 loop reads CASSFTGNEQYF. The CDR3 DNA follows: TGTGCCAGCAGCTTTACAGGGAACGAGCAGTACTTC.

This clonotype was observed a few times. The chain joins TRBV9 to TRBJ1-2, with D maybe TRBD1 (5 bases). V shed 4 bases and J shed 4 bases, with 17 bases lying between them. CDR3 length equals 15 residues. Looked up from germline, CDR1 is SGDLS and CDR2 is YYNGEE. CDR3 DNA: TGTGCCAGCAGCTTAGACCTACGACAGCCCTATGGCTACACCTTC. This encodes CASSLDLRQPYGYTF.

This clonotype was detected a few times. V gene TRBV29-1 combines with J gene TRBJ1-2; maybe TRBD1 (5 bases). The CDR3 has 12 amino acids. CDR1 is SQVTM and CDR2 is ANQGSEA in the germline V gene. Trimming removed 3 bases from V and 4 bases from J, with 9 bases in between. The CDR3: CSVEVGGYGYTF. CDR3 nucleotide sequence: TGCAGCGTTGAGGTGGGGGGCTATGGCTACACCTTC.

This clonotype appeared once. The junction departs from the called germline gene at one end, perhaps through a read error. This chain joins TRBV10-2 and TRBJ1-1, with unresolved D. CDR1 is WSHSY, CDR2 SAAADI, per germline. The CDR3 sequence is 12 residues long. The CDR3 spells CASCEMNTEAFF. The CDR3 DNA reads as TGCGCCAGCTGTGAGATGAACACTGAAGCTTTCTTT.